This T cell receptor (beta chain) is from a study of OX40 agonist ivuxolimab in advanced cancers. Overall study results and limits: The study found among the lowest clonal expansion in partial responders at 0.1-3.0 mg/kg. The work left the antigen specificity of expanded peripheral T cells undetermined.

Concerning this clone itself: Its antigen is undetermined.

This CDR3 region has 13 residues. Trimming removed 3 bases at V and 4 bases at J, with 12 bases between. Germline values: CDR1 SQVTM, CDR2 ANQGSEA. Generated by immunoSEQ multiplex PCR, the TCRdb table keeps only in-frame clones and is missing some. The sample has tens of thousands of clones, 65% to 85% seen once. The chain couples TRBV29-1 to TRBJ1-2; tentatively, D is TRBD1 (5 bases). The specimen was CD4+ or CD8+ T cells sorted from blood, collected in a trial of the OX40 agonist ivuxolimab. This sequence was found in an adult with an advanced solid tumor such as melanoma, head and neck, liver or kidney cancer. The CDR3 coding sequence is TGCAGCGTTGAGGGGGGGGGACTCTATGGCTACACCTTC. Translating gives CSVEGGGLYGYTF.